One sample yielded the 17 T cell receptor beta chains listed below, sequenced in a study of cytomegalovirus exposure and HLA in healthy donors. Both 60 Vbeta primers and 13 Jbeta primers went into the PCR. Sequencing used immunoSEQ multiplex PCR; TCRdb keeps in-frame clones, though not all of them. The table lists 37,000 or so clones, more than 80% of them singletons. Sequencing was performed on PBMCs. The source of these receptors is a woman between 40 and 50 years old in good health and CMV-seronegative.

This chain links TRBV18 with TRBJ2-7; D is possibly TRBD1 (5 bases). Germline CDR1 KGHSH, CDR2 LQKENI. CDR3 length: 15 amino acids. With 4 bases removed from V and 8 bases from J, the gap between germline ends came to 21 bases. The CDR3 DNA is TGTGCCAGCTCACTCATACCTATCCCAGGGTTTAAGCAGTACGTC. Protein: CASSLIPIPGFKQYV.

The chain's CDR3 is CASSSPRQGVYEQYV. In DNA form, the CDR3 reads TGTGCCAGCAGTTCTCCCCGACAGGGGGTCTACGAGCAGTACGTC. The chain uses TRBV28 and TRBJ2-7; 9 bases match TRBD1. Germline V lookup: CDR1 MDHEN, CDR2 SYDVKM. This CDR3 contains 15 residues. Trimming cost V 4 bases and J 3 bases; bases outside gene matches: 7.

The chain uses TRBV7-8 and TRBJ2-6; D remains ambiguous. Looked up from germline, CDR1 is SGHVS and CDR2 is FQNEAQ. Between the trimmed V and J ends, which lost 5 bases and 0 bases, there was a span of 14 bases. This CDR3 spans 17 amino acids. CDR3 residues: CASSVGSGFSGANVLTF. The CDR3 DNA reads TGTGCCAGCAGCGTAGGTTCCGGGTTCTCTGGGGCCAACGTCCTGACTTTC.

This clone was seen more than once but under ten times. This rearrangement joins TRBV2 to TRBJ2-2, with D maybe TRBD1 (5 bases). The CDR3 totals 15 residues. Germline V CDR1 and CDR2: SNHLY, FYNNEI. Between the trimmed V and J ends, which lost 5 bases and 8 bases, there was a span of 18 bases. CDR3 sequence reads: CASSHKGLEGGELFF. The CDR3 coding sequence is TGTGCCAGCAGTCACAAGGGGTTAGAAGGAGGGGAGCTGTTTTTT.

This clone was detected only once. This chain links TRBV6-1 with TRBJ1-3; possible D gene TRBD1, 6 bases. V lost 2 bases to trimming and J lost 8 bases, with 16 bases between them. Germline-derived CDR1 and CDR2 are MNHNS and SASEGT. This CDR3 region has 15 residues. CDR3 coding DNA: TGTGCCAGCAGTGAACGGGTCATTGGGGGCGACACCATATATTTT. Encoded protein: CASSERVIGGDTIYF.

The gene calls are TRBV5-8 and TRBJ1-4; 7 nucleotides align to TRBD1. Losses at the gene ends were 0 bases for V and 7 bases for J; bases not matched to a gene: 12. The CDR3 consists of 17 residues. Germline values: CDR1 SGHTS, CDR2 YDEGEE. Here the CDR3 DNA reads TGTGCCAGCAGCTTGGGGCGGTACGGGACAGTTAGTGAAAAACTGTTTTTT. This gives the protein CASSLGRYGTVSEKLFF. Full variable domain (remainder filled in from reference TRBV5-8 and TRBJ1-4): EAGVTQSPTHLIKTRGQQATLRCSPISGHTSVYWYQQALGLGLQFLLWYDEGEERNRGNFPPRFSGRQFPNYSSELNVNALELEDSALYLCASSLGRYGTVSEKLFFGSGTQLSVL.

The table lists this clone with a few counts. The V gene is TRBV5-6, the J gene TRBJ1-6, with TRBD1 matching over 9 bases. V lost 4 bases to trimming and J lost 10 bases; unmatched junction nucleotides: 6. This CDR3 spans 14 amino acids. Per the germline V gene, CDR1 is SGHDT and CDR2 is YYEEEE. CDR3 nucleotide sequence: TGTGCCAGCAGCCGCAGGACAGGGGTGTCACCCCTCCACTTT. Translating it yields CASSRRTGVSPLHF.

This clone was counted a few times. The rearrangement joins TRBV5-3 to TRBJ2-7, with 12 positions matching TRBD1. TRBV5-3 is classed as an ORF, of uncertain function. The junction had 3 bases not matched to a gene; V was cut back by 0 bases and J by 2 bases. The CDR3 totals 16 residues. This CDR3 is CARSLGDRGQAYEQYF. The CDR3 DNA is TGTGCCAGAAGCTTGGGGGACAGGGGGCAAGCCTACGAGCAGTACTTC.

This rearrangement joins TRBV6-6 to TRBJ1-1, with no clear D. The CDR3 has 15 residues. Trimming took off 3 bases at V and 4 bases at J, with 15 bases between the two ends. Germline V gene sequence: CDR1 MNHNY, CDR2 SVGAGI (reference sequence). The CDR3, as DNA: TGTGCCAGCAGTTATCGTTCCGGGGTAAGCACTGAAGCTTTCTTT. Residues: CASSYRSGVSTEAFF.

This chain connects TRBV19 to TRBJ2-2; maybe TRBD1 (6 bases). Trimming took 5 bases from V and 5 from J, leaving 18 bases between them. Per germline, CDR1 LNHDA and CDR2 SQIVND (reference sequence). The CDR3 extends over 16 amino acids. The CDR3 sequence is CASSPPTGTLTGELFF. The DNA for the CDR3 is TGTGCCAGTAGTCCACCTACAGGGACACTTACCGGGGAGCTGTTTTTT. Full variable domain (remainder filled in from reference TRBV19 and TRBJ2-2): DGGITQSPKYLFRKEGQNVTLSCEQNLNHDAMYWYRQDPGQGLRLIYYSQIVNDFQKGDIAEGYSVSREKKESFPLTVTSAQKNPTAFYLCASSPPTGTLTGELFFGEGSRLTVL.

The chain recombines TRBV14 with TRBJ2-1; 8 nucleotides agree with TRBD1. The CDR3 is made up of 15 amino acids. V lost 0 bases and J lost 10; bases outside the gene matches: 8. Germline assignment: CDR1 SGHDN and CDR2 FVKESK. The CDR3: CASSQDGFRTGEQFF. As DNA, the CDR3 is TGTGCCAGCAGCCAAGATGGGTTTAGGACAGGGGAGCAGTTCTTC.

The rearrangement uses TRBV7-9 and TRBJ2-5; D is perhaps TRBD2 (7 bases). V was pared by 3 bases and J by 4 bases, with 12 bases between. The CDR3 has 14 residues. The germline V gene encodes CDR1 SEHNR and CDR2 FQNEAQ (reference sequence). CDR3 bases: TGTGCCAGCAGCTTCACGGGGGGCGGAGAGACCCAGTACTTC. This sequence encodes CASSFTGGGETQYF.

The chain employs TRBV28 and TRBJ1-2; the match to TRBD1 covers 8 bases. After removal of 2 bases from V and 12 bases from J, the junction contained 14 bases not matched to a gene. The germline V gene has CDR1 MDHEN and CDR2 SYDVKM. CDR3 length: 15 residues. As DNA, the CDR3 is TGTGCCAGCAGTTTAGTAAGGACAGGGACAAGTAGGAACACCTTC. Its translation: CASSLVRTGTSRNTF.

V and J are TRBV5-5 and TRBJ1-6, with D uncertain. CDR3 size: 13 residues. V lost 5 bases and J 10 bases, leaving 13 bases between the germline ends. Looked up from germline, CDR1 is SGHKS and CDR2 is YYEKEE (reference sequence). The CDR3 coding sequence is TGTGCCAGCAGTACTACGGCCGTGTCACCCCTCCACTTT. This gives the protein CASSTTAVSPLHF.

This rearrangement joins TRBV5-6 to TRBJ1-5; 7 bases map to TRBD1. With V trimmed by 0 bases and J by 4 bases, 7 bases remained unmatched. Germline loops: CDR1 SGHDT, CDR2 YYEEEE. This CDR3 region has 16 residues. CDR3 region: CASSLGAGTANQPQHF. Here the CDR3 DNA reads TGTGCCAGCAGCTTGGGGGCCGGGACAGCTAATCAGCCCCAGCATTTT.

The chain has TRBV6-1 and TRBJ2-6; D gene uncertain. V was trimmed by 4 bases and J by 0 bases, leaving 10 bases between them. The germline V gene encodes CDR1 MNHNS and CDR2 SASEGT. This CDR3 has 16 residues. DNA of the CDR3: TGTGCCAGCAGTGTAGAATTTTTCTCTGGGGCCAACGTCCTGACTTTC. It translates to CASSVEFFSGANVLTF.

The V gene is TRBV29-1, the J gene TRBJ1-2, with 12 bases aligning to TRBD1. The ends lost 6 bases at V and 8 bases at J; junction bases unmatched: 13. This CDR3 comprises 15 residues. The germline V gene encodes CDR1 SQVTM and CDR2 ANQGSEA. CDR3 residues: CSVSVPGQGAMGYTF. The CDR3 DNA reads TGCAGCGTCTCAGTCCCGGGACAGGGGGCAATGGGCTACACCTTC.